This TCR beta chain was retrieved from a study of blood T cell repertoires in COVID-19 (dated by TCRdb to about 2020). Study-level background: The collaborator samples originated in the United States, Italy and Spain and spanned the acute and convalescent phases of COVID-19. Where available, HLA class I and class II types were obtained from metadata supplied by the sample provider rather than from assay-based typing. The material from the prospective study consisted of cDNA or gDNA derived from T cells, B-cell-depleted T cells, or PBMCs. A freely available public database, intended as a resource for researchers studying the immune response to SARS-CoV-2, is where the repertoires were released. Subjects who had been exposed to COVID-19, were actively infected with it, or had recovered from it provided the deeply sampled blood TCRbeta repertoires that made up the dataset. Samples came from the ongoing ImmuneRACE study (first 160 participants) plus 1,254 subjects from 6 global collaborators. The sample metadata nearly always contained a de-identified subject ID, COVID-19 status, age in years and sex.

TCRbeta CDR3 regions were amplified from genomic DNA using the immunoSEQ Assay, a bias-controlled multiplex PCR. Regarding the original processing steps: Within the assay, amplification of reference gene primers was used to estimate how many nucleated cells each sample contained. To quantify the absolute abundance of each unique TCRbeta CDR3 rearrangement, sequence reads were collapsed and filtered. For each sample, productive Simpson clonality was calculated by taking the square root of Simpson's diversity index across productive rearrangements. TCRdb mirrors the immuneACCESS table, restricted to in-frame sequences. Some clones are absent from its copies; in checked studies, under half trace to an unresolved V gene, and the reason for the others is unknown. V, J and clone size are taken as reported in that table, and D and trimming were inferred from the DNA itself. For this sample the table gives roughly 200,000 clones, of which roughly 88% were detected only once. Roughly 9.7% of the sample comes from the top ten.

From V the trimming removes 3 bases and from J it removes 4 bases, while the gene matches leave 2 bases of the junction unaccounted for. The germline V gene specifies SGHTA as CDR1 and FQGTGA as CDR2. Measured from the cysteine to the phenylalanine, the CDR3 is 14 residues long. Kept here is only the CDR3 DNA, which spans 42 bases and is read in frame from base 1. On this clone: It lacks a known antigen. The sample holds no much larger clone one base away, and base qualities are not on file.

The collaborating institutions used their own protocols to collect whole blood in K2EDTA tubes. For TCRbeta analysis, collaborators shipped samples as frozen whole blood, isolated PBMCs, or DNA extracted from either of those sample types. Paper-wide results and their limitations: The quantity of clinical and demographic metadata differed by source and by participant and was supplied without curation.

Sequencing was performed on peripheral blood. This TCR derives from a human donor with active or convalescent COVID-19. The donor label of this sample is uncertain. This chain is built from TRBV7-3 and TRBJ2-3; 9 middle bases align to TRBD2. Here is the DNA: TGTGCCAGCAGCTTGGGACTAGCCCCAGATACGCAGTATTTT. Its translation is CASSLGLAPDTQYF.